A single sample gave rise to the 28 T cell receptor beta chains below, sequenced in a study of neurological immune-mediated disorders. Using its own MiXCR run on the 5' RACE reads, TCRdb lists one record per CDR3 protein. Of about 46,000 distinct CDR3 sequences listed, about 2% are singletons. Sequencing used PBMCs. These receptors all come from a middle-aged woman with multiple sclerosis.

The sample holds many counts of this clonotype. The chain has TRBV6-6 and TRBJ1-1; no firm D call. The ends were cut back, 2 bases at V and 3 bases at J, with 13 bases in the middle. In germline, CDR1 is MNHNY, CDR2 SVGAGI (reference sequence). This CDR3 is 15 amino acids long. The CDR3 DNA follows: TGTGCCAGCAGTTACCGGGTCGGCGGGCACACTGAAGCTTTCTTT. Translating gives CASSYRVGGHTEAFF.

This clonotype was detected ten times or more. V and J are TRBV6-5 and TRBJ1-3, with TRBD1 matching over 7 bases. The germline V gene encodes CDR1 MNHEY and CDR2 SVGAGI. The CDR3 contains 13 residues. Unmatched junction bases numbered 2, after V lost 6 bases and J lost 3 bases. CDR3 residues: CASSAGGGNTIYF. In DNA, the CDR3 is TGTGCCAGCAGCGCAGGGGGTGGAAACACCATATATTTT.

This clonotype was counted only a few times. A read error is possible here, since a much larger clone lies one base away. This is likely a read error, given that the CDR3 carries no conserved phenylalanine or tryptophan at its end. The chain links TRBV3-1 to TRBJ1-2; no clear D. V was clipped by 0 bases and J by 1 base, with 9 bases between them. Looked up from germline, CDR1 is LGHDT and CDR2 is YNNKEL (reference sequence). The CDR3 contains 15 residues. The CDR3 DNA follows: TGTGCCAGCAGCCAAGAGGCTGGAGATAACTATGGCTACACCTGC. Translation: CASSQEAGDNYGYTC.

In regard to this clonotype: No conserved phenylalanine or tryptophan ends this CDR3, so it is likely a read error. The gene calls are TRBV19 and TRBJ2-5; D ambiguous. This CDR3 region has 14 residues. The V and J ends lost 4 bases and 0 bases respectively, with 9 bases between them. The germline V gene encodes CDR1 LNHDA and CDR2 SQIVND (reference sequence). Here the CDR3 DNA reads TGTGCCAGTAGTAATACGGGTTACCAAGAGACCCAGTACTCC. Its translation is CASSNTGYQETQYS.

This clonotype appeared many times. CDR3 DNA sequence: TGTGCCACTCACAGGGGCTCCTACGAGCAGTACTTC. As protein: CATHRGSYEQYF. The rearrangement links TRBV5-8 to TRBJ2-7; 7 nucleotides agree with TRBD1. The CDR3 totals 12 residues. Germline V CDR1 and CDR2: SGHTS, YDEGEE. V lost 9 bases to trimming and J lost 0 bases; unmatched junction nucleotides: 3.

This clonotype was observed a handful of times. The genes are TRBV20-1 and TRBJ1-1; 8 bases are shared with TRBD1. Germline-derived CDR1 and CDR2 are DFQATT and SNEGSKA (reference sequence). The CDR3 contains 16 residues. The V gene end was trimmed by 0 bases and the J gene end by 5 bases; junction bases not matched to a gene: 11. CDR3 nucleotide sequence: TGCAGTGCTAGAGATCAGCGACAGGGGACGAGGACTGAAGCTTTCTTT. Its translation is CSARDQRQGTRTEAFF.

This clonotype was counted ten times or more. CDR3 sequence reads: CASLDRGRGTGELFF. CDR3 DNA: TGCGCCAGTCTCGACAGGGGCAGGGGCACCGGGGAGCTGTTTTTT. The chain combines TRBV5-1 with TRBJ2-2; 8 nucleotides agree with TRBD1. The V gene's germline CDR1 is SGHRS and CDR2 YFSETQ. With 8 bases clipped from V and 4 bases from J, the junction kept 10 bases outside the gene matches. The CDR3 totals 15 residues.

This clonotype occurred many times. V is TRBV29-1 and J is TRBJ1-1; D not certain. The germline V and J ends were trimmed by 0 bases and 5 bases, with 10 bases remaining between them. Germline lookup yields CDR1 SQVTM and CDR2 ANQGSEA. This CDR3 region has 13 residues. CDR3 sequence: CSVEDRRRTEAFF. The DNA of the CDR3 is TGCAGCGTTGAAGATCGAAGAAGAACTGAAGCTTTCTTT.

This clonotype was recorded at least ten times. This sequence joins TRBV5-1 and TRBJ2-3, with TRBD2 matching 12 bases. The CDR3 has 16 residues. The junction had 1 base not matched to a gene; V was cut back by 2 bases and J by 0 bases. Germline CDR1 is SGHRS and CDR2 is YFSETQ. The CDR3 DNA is TGCGCCAGCAGCTTAGGACTAGCGGGGAGCACAGATACGCAGTATTTT. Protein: CASSLGLAGSTDTQYF.

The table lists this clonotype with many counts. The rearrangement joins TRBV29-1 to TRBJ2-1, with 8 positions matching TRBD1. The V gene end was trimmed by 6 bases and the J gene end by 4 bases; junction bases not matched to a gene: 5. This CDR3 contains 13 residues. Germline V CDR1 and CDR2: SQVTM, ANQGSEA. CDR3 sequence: CSVGQGPYNEQFF. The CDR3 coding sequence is TGCAGCGTCGGACAGGGACCTTACAATGAGCAGTTCTTC.

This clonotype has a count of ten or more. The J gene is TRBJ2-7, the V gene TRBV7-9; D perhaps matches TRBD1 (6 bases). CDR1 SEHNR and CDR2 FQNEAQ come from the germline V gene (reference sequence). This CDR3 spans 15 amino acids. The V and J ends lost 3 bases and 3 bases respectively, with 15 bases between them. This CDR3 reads CASSLIGQGNYEQYF. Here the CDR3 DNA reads TGTGCCAGCAGCTTGATCGGGCAGGGGAACTACGAGCAGTACTTC.

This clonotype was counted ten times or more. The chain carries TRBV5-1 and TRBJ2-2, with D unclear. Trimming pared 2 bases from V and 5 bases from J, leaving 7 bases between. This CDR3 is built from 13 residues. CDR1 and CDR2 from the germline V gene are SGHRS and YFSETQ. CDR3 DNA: TGCGCCAGCAGCTTAAGTGCGACCGGGGAGCTGTTTTTT. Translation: CASSLSATGELFF.

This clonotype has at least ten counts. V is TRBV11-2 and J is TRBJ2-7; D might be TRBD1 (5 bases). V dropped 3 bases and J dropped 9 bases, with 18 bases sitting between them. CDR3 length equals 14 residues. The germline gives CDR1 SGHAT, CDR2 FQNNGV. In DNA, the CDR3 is TGTGCCAGCAGCTTCGTTTATGGCCCTGGGGCGCAGTACTTC. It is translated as CASSFVYGPGAQYF.

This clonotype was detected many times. CDR3 amino acids: CASTPDRATDTQYF. The CDR3 region has the DNA TGCGCCAGCACACCAGACAGGGCCACAGATACGCAGTATTTT. This chain links TRBV5-1 with TRBJ2-3; 7 nucleotides match TRBD1. CDR1 is SGHRS and CDR2 is YFSETQ in the germline V gene. The CDR3 extends over 14 amino acids. J lost 2 bases, V lost 6 bases, and 6 bases had no gene match.

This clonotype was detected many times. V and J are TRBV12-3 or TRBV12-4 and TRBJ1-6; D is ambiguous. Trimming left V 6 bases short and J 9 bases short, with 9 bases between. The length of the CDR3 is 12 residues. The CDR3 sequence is CASRTGSSPLHF. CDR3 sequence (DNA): TGTGCCAGCAGGACGGGGAGTTCACCCCTCCACTTT.

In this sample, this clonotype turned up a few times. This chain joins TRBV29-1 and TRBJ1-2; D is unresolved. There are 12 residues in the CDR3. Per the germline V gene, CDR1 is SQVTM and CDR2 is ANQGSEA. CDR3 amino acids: CSVGKPAYGYTF. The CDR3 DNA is TGCAGTGTGGGAAAGCCCGCCTATGGCTACACCTTC.

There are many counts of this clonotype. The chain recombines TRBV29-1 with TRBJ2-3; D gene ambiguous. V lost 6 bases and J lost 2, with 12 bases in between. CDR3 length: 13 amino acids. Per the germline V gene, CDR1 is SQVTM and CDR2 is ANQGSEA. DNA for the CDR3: TGCAGCGTCGAGTTGCCACCCACAGATACGCAGTATTTT. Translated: CSVELPPTDTQYF.

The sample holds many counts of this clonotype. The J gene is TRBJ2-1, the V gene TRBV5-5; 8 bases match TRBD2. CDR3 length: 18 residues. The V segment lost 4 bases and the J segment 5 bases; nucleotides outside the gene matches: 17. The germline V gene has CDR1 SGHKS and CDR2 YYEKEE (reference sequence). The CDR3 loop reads CASSRRTSGGLTNNEQFF. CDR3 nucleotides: TGTGCCAGCAGCCGAAGGACCAGCGGGGGACTTACTAACAATGAGCAGTTCTTC.

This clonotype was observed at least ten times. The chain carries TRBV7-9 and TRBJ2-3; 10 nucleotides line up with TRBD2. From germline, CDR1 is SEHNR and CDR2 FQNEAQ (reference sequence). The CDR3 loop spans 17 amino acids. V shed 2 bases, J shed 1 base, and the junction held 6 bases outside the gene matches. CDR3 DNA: TGTGCCAGCAGCTTATGGGGACTAGCGCGTCGCACAGATACGCAGTATTTT. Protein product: CASSLWGLARRTDTQYF.

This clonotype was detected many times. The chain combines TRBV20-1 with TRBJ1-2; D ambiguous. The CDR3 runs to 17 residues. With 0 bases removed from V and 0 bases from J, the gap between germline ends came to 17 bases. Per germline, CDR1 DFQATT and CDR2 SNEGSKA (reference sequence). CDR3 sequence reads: CSARDIGRRNSNYGYTF. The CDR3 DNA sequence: TGCAGTGCTAGAGATATAGGACGCCGGAATTCTAACTATGGCTACACCTTC.

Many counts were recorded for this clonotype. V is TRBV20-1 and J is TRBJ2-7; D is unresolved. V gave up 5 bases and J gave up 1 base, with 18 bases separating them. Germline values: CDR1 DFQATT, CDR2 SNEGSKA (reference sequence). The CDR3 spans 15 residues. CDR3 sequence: CSASGPSLRSYEQYF. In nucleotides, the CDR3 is TGCAGTGCTTCCGGACCGTCCTTGAGGTCCTACGAGCAGTACTTC.

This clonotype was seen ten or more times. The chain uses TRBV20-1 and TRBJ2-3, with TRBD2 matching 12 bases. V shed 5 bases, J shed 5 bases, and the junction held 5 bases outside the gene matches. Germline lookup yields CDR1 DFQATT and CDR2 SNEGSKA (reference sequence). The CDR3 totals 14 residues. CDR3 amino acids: CSASSGGAGDTQYF. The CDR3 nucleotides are TGCAGTGCTTCTAGCGGGGGGGCGGGAGATACGCAGTATTTT.

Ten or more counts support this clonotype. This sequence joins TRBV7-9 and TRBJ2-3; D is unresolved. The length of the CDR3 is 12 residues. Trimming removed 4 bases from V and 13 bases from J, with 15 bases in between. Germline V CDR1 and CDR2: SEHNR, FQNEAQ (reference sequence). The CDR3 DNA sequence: TGTGCCAGCAGCTATCAGGCAGGATTGGAGTATTTT. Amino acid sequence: CASSYQAGLEYF.

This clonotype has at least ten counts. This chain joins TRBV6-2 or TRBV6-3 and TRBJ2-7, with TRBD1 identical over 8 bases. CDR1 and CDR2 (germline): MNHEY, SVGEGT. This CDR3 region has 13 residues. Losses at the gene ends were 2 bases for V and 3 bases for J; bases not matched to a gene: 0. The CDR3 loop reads CASSYGTGYEQYF. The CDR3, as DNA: TGTGCCAGCAGTTACGGGACAGGCTACGAGCAGTACTTC.

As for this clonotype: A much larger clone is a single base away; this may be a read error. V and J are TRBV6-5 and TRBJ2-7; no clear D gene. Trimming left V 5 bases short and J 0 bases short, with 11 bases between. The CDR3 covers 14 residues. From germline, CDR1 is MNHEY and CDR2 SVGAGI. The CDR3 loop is CASSNGMSSYEQYF. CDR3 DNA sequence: TGTGCCAGCAGTAATGGGATGAGCTCCTACGAGCAGTACTTC.

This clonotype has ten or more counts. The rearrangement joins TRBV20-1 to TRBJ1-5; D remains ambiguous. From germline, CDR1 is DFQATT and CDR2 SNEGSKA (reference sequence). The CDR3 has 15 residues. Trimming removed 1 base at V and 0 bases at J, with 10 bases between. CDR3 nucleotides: TGCAGTGCTAGAGTGTCACTTCATAGCAATCAGCCCCAGCATTTT. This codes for CSARVSLHSNQPQHF.

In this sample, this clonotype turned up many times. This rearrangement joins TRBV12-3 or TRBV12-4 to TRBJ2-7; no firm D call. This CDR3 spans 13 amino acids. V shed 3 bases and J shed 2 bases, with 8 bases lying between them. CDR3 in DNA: TGTGCCAGCAGTTTTCAGCTTACCTACGAGCAGTACTTC. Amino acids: CASSFQLTYEQYF.

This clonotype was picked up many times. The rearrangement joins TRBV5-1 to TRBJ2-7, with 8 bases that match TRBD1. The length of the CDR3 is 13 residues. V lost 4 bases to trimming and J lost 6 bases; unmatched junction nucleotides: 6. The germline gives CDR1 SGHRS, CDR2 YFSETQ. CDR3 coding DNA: TGCGCCAGCAGCCTTATGGACAGGGCCGAGCAGTACTTC. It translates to CASSLMDRAEQYF.